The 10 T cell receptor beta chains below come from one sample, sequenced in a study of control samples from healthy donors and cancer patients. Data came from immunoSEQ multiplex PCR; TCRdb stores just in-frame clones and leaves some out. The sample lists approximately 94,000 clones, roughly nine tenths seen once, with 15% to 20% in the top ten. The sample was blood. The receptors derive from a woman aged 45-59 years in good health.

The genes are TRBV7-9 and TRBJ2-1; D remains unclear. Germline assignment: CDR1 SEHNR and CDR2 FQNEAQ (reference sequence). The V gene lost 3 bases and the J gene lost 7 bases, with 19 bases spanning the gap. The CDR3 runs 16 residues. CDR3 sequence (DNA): TGTGCCAGCAGCTTTAGTGGAGCCCGTCTGGGGAATGAGCAGTTCTTC. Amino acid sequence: CASSFSGARLGNEQFF.

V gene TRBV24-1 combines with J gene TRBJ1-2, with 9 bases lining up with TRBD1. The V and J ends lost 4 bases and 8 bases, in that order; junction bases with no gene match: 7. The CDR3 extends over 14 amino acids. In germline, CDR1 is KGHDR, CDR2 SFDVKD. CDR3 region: CATSDGQGSLGYTF. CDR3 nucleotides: TGTGCCACCAGTGACGGACAGGGGTCCCTAGGCTACACCTTC.

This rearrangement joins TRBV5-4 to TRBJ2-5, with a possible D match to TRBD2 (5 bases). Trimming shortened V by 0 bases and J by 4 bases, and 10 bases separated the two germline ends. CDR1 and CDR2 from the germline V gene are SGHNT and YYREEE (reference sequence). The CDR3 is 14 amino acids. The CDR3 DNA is TGTGCCAGCAGCTTGGTATCTAGCCTAGAGACCCAGTACTTC. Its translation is CASSLVSSLETQYF.

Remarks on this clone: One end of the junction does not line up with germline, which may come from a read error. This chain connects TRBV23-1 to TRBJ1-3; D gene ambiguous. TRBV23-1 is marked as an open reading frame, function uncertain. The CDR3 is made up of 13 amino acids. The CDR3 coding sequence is TGCGCCAGCACTCAAAGTCCCCAAAACACCATATATTTT. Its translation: CASTQSPQNTIYF.

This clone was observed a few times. CDR3 nucleotides: TGTGCCAGCAGCCAAGCCGGGGGGGCCCAAGAGACCCAGTACTTC. The encoded protein is CASSQAGGAQETQYF. The chain carries TRBV3-1 (or the pseudogene TRBV3-2) and TRBJ2-5, with 8 bases fitting TRBD2. The CDR3 covers 15 residues. Germline-derived CDR1 and CDR2 are LGHDT and YNNKEL (reference sequence). Trimming removed 1 base from V and 1 base from J; junction bases left unmatched: 2.

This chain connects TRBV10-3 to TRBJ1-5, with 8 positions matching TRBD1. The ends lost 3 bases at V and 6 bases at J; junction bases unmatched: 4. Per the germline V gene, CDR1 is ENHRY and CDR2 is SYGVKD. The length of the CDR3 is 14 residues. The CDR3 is CAISDTGGGQPQHF. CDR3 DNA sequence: TGTGCCATCAGTGACACAGGGGGTGGTCAGCCCCAGCATTTT.

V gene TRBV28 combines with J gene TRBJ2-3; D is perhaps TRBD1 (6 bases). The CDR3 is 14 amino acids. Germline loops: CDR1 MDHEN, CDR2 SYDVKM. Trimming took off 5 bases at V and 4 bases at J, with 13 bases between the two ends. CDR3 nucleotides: TGTGCCAGCAGTACCCAGACAGGAGCAGATACGCAGTATTTT. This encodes CASSTQTGADTQYF.

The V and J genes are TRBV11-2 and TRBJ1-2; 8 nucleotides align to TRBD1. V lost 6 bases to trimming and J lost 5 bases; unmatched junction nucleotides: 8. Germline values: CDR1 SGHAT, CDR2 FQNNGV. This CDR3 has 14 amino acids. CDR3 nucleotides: TGTGCCAGCAGACTTGGGACAGGAAAGTATGGCTACACCTTC. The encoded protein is CASRLGTGKYGYTF.

The CDR3 loop reads CASSPTGPNEKLFF. The CDR3 nucleotides are TGTGCCAGCTCACCGACAGGGCCTAATGAAAAACTGTTTTTT. V gene TRBV18 combines with J gene TRBJ1-4, with 7 bases that match TRBD1. Per germline, CDR1 KGHSH and CDR2 LQKENI. Germline trimming cut 3 bases from V and 3 bases from J; bases unmatched to any gene: 1. This CDR3 spans 14 amino acids. Filled out from reference TRBV18 and TRBJ1-4, the complete variable domain reads NAGVMQNPRHLVRRRGQEARLRCSPMKGHSHVYWYRQLPEEGLKFMVYLQKENIIDESGMPKERFSAEFPKEGPSILRIQQVVRGDSAAYFCASSPTGPNEKLFFGSGTQLSVL.

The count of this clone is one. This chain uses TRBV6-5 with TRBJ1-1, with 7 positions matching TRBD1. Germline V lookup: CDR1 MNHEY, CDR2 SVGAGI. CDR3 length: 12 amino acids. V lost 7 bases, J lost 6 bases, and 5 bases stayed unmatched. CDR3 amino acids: CASTRGGPEAFF. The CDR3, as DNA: TGTGCCAGCACCAGGGGGGGGCCTGAAGCTTTCTTT.